The clone carrying this T cell receptor (beta chain) was counted only a few times. Its specificity is not known. The junction does not match germline at one end; this may be a read error. Coverage ceases 3 residues before the CDR3 finishes, and the germline J gene fills in the end. TCRdb's table, derived via immunoSEQ multiplex PCR, lists solely in-frame clones and lacks some. The sample was found to contain 25,000 to 35,000 clones, and every one recurs. The source of the sample is a study of T cell clonality in common variable immunodeficiency. Reduced serum IgG, IgA and/or IgM plus specific antibody deficiency defined CVID. The CVID group had roughly 16 females and some 30 males, mean age approximately 40. Replacement immunoglobulin had been given to every CVID subject for at least one year. The CDR3 has 14 amino acids. Per germline, CDR1 KGHSH and CDR2 LQKENI. Notes on the study in general: Fewer TCRbeta clones were shared among CVID subjects than controls. Common variable immunodeficiency TCR beta sequences reportedly had fewer deletions and N-nucleotide insertions.

The chain uses TRBV18 and TRBJ2-2, with 7 positions matching TRBD1. The specimen sequenced was peripheral blood mononuclear cells. The clonotype originates from a human donor with common variable immunodeficiency. The covered CDR3 bases are TGTGCCAGCTCCCCACAGGGGTACACCGGGGAG. Residues: CASSPQGYTGE. The whole CDR3 protein reads CASSPQGYTGELFF.